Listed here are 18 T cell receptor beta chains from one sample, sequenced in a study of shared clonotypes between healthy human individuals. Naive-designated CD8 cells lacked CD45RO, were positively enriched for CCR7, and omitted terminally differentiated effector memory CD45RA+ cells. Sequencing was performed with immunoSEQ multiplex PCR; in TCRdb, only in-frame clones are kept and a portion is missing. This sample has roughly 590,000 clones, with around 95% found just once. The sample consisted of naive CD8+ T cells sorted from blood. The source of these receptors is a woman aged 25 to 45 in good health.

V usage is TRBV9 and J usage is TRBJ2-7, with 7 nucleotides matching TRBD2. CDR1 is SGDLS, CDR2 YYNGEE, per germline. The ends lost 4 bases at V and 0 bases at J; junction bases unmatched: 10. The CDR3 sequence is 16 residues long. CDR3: CASSLSGTTSSYEQYF. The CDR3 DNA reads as TGTGCCAGCAGCTTATCCGGGACTACCAGCTCCTACGAGCAGTACTTC. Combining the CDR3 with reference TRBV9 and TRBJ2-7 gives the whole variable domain DSGVTQTPKHLITATGQRVTLRCSPRSGDLSVYWYQQSLDQGLQFLIQYYNGEERAKGNILERFSAQQFPDLHSELNLSSLELGDSALYFCASSLSGTTSSYEQYFGPGTRLTVT.

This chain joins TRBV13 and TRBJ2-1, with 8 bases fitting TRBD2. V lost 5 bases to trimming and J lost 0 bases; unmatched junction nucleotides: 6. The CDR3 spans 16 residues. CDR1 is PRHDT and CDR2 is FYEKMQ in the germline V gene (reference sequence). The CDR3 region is CASSPGRGGSYNEQFF. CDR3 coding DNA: TGTGCCAGCAGCCCCGGGAGGGGCGGCTCCTACAATGAGCAGTTCTTC.

The CDR3, as DNA: TGCGCCAGCAGCCAAAGTAGCGCTTCCTACGAGCAGTACTTC. This translates into CASSQSSASYEQYF. The chain carries TRBV4-1 and TRBJ2-7; D is perhaps TRBD2 (5 bases). This CDR3 is built from 14 residues. The germline V gene encodes CDR1 MGHRA and CDR2 YSYEKL. V was pared by 2 bases and J by 1 base, with 9 bases between.

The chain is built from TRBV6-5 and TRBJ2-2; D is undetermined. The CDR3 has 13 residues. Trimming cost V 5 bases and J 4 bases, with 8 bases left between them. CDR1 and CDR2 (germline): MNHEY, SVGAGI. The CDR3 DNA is TGTGCCAGCAGTCTTACGTCCACCGGGGAGCTGTTTTTT. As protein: CASSLTSTGELFF.

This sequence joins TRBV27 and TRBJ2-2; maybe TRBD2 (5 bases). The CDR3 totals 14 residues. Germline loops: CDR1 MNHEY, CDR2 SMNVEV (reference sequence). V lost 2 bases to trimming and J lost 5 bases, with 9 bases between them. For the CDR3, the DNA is TGTGCCAGCAGTTTACTGGGCGGGACCGGGGAGCTGTTTTTT. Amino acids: CASSLLGGTGELFF.

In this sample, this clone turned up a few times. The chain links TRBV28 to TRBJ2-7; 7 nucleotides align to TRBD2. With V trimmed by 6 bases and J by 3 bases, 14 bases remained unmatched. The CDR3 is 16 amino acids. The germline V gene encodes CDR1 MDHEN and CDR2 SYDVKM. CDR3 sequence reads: CASSRPRREGFYEQYF. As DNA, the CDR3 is TGTGCCAGCAGCCGCCCCCGGAGGGAGGGGTTCTACGAGCAGTACTTC.

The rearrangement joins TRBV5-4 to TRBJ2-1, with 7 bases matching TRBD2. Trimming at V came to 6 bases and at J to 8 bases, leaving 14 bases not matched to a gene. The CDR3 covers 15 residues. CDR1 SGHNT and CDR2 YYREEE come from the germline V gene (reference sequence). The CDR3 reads CASTLWGGISDEQFF. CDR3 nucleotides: TGTGCCAGCACCCTGTGGGGGGGGATCAGCGATGAGCAGTTCTTC.

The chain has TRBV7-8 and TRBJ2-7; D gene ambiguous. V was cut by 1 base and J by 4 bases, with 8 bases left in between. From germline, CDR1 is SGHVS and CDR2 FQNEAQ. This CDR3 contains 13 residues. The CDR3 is CASSLVGDYEQYF. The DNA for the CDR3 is TGTGCCAGCAGCTTAGTCGGAGATTACGAGCAGTACTTC.

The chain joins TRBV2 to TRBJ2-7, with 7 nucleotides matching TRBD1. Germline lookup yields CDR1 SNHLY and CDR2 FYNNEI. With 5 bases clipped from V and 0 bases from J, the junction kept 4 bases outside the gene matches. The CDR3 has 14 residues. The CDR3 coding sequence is TGTGCCAGCAGTTACAGGGGCGGCTCCTACGAGCAGTACTTC. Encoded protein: CASSYRGGSYEQYF.

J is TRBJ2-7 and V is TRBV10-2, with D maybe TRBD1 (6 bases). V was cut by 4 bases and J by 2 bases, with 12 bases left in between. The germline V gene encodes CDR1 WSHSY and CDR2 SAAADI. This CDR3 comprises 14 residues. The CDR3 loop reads CASSVAGETYEQYF. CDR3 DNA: TGCGCCAGCAGTGTGGCAGGGGAGACCTACGAGCAGTACTTC.

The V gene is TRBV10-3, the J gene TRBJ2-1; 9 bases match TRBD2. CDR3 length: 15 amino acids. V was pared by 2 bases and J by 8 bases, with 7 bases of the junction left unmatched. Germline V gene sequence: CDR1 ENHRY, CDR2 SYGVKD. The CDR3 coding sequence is TGTGCCATCAGTGAGGGGCGGGAGGGCCCGTATGAGCAGTTCTTC. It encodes CAISEGREGPYEQFF.

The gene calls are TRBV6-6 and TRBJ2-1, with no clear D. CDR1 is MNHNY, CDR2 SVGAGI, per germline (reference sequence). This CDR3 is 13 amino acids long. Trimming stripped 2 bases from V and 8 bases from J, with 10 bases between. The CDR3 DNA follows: TGTGCCAGCAGTTACATCTCGGCTGATGAGCAGTTCTTC. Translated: CASSYISADEQFF.

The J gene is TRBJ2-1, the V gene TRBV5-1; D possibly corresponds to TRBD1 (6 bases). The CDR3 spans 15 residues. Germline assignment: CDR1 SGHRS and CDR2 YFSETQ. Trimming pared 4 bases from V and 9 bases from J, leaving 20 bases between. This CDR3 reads CASSLPVRGISEQFF. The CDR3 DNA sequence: TGCGCCAGCAGCCTGCCGGTCAGGGGCATCAGTGAGCAGTTCTTC.

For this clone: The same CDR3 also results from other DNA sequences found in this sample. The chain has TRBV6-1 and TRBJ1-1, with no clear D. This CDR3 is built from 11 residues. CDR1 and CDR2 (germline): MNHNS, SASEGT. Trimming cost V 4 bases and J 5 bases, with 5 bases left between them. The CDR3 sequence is CASSVGTEAFF. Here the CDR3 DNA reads TGTGCCAGCAGTGTAGGTACTGAAGCTTTCTTT.

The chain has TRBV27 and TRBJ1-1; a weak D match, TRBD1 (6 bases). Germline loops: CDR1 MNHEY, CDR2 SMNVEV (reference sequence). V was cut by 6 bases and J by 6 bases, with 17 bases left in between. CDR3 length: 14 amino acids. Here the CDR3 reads CASSLGASGAEAFF. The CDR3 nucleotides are TGTGCCAGCAGCCTCGGGGCTTCAGGGGCTGAAGCTTTCTTT.

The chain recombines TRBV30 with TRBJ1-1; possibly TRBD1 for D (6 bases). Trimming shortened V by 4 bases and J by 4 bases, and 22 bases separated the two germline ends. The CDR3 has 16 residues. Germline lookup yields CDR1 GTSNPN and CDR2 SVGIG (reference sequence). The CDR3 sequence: CAWNQGFREGGTEAFF. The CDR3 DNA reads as TGTGCCTGGAATCAGGGGTTCCGCGAAGGGGGCACTGAAGCTTTCTTT.

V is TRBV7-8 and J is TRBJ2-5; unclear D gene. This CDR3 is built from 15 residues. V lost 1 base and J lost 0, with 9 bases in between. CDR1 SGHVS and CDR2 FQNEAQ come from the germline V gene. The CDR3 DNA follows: TGTGCCAGCAGCTTAGAACAGAACTACCAAGAGACCCAGTACTTC. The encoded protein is CASSLEQNYQETQYF.

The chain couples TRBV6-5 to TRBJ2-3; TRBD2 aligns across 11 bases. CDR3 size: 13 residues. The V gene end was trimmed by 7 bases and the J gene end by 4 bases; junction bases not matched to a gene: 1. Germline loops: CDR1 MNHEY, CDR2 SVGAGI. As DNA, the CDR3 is TGTGCCAGCACACTAGCGGGAGCAGATACGCAGTATTTT. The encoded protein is CASTLAGADTQYF.